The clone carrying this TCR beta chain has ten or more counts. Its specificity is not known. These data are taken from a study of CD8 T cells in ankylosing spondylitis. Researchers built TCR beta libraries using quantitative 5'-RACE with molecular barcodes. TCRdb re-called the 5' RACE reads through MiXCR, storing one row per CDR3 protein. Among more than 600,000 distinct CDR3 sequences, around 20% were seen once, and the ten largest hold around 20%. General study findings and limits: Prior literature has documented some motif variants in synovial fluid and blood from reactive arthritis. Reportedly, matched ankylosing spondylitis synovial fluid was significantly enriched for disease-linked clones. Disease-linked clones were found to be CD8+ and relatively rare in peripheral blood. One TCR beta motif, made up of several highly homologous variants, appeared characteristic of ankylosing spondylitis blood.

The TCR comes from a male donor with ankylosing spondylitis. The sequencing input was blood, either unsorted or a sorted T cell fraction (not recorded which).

CDR3 sequence: CASSPTPRDLYEQYF. The CDR3 DNA reads TGCGCCAGCAGCCCCACTCCCAGGGACCTCTACGAGCAGTACTTC. V and J are TRBV4-1 and TRBJ2-7, with D perhaps assigned TRBD1 or TRBD2 (5 bases each). The CDR3 sequence is 15 residues long. Germline loops: CDR1 MGHRA, CDR2 YSYEKL. V lost 4 bases to trimming and J lost 3 bases, with 16 bases between them.